This paragraph reports one T cell receptor beta chain. Authors' methods: The assay estimated nucleated cells by amplifying reference gene primers. Sequenced by immunoSEQ multiplex PCR; TCRdb stores in-frame clones only, minus some. V and J calls and clone size are those listed in that table; D and trimming were worked out from the DNA. The sample yields 310,000 or so clones, around four fifths seen once. The entry originates in a study of blood T cell repertoires in COVID-19. As for the study in general: The origin of the acute and convalescent COVID-19 samples was the United States, Italy and Spain. From T cells, B-cell-depleted T cells, or PBMCs came the material, which was cDNA or gDNA.

The CDR3 contains 13 residues. Trimming shortened V by 6 bases and J by 2 bases, and 11 bases separated the two germline ends. Material for sequencing was peripheral blood. The TCR comes from a woman in her forties or fifties with acute or convalescent COVID-19. This chain connects TRBV12-3 or TRBV12-4 to TRBJ2-7, with D maybe TRBD1 (6 bases). CDR3 region: CASRDSTTYEQYF. CDR3 sequence (DNA): TGTGCCAGCAGGGACAGTACAACCTACGAGCAGTACTTC.